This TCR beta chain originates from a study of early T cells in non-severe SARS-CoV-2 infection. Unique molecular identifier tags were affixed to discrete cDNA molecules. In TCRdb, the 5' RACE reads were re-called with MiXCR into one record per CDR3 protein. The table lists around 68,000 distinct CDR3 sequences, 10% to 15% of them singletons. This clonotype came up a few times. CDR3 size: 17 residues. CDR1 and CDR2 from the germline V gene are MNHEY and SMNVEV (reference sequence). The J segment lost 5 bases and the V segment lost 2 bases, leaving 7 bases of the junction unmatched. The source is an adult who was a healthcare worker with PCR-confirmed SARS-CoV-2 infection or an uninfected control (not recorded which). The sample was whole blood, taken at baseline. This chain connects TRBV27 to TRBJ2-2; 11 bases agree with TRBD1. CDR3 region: CASSLRAGTGGTGELFF. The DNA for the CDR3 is TGTGCCAGCAGTTTACGGGCGGGGACAGGGGGGACCGGGGAGCTGTTTTTT.